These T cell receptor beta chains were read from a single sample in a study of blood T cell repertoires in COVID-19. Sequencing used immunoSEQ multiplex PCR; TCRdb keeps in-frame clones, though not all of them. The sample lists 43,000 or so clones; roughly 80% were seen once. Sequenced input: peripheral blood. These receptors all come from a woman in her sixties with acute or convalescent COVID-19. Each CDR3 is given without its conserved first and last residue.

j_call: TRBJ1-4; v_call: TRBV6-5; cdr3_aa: ASGMTGGGEKLF
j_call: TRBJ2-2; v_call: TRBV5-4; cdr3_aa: ASSFPGQGARGGELF
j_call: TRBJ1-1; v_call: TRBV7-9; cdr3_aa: ASSRGQGIMNTEAF
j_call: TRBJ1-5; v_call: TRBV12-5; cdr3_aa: ASGLMDRGNYGNQPQH
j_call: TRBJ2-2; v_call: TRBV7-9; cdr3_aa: ASSPTAGGVNGELF
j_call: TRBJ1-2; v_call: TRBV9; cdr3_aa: ASRRTGGQGYT
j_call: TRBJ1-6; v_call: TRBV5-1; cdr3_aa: ASSSGQGGFSPLH
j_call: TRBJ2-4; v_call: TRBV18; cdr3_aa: ASSPLDAGGSIQY
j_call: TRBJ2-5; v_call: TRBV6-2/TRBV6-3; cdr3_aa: ASSYGTSGSQETQY
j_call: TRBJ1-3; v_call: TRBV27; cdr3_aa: ASSLAGAGNTIY
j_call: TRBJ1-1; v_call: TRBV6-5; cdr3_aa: ASSLTGLQAF
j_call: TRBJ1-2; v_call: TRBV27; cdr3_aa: ASSFLRAANYGYT
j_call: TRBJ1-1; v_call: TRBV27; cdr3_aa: ASSWGRTTEAF
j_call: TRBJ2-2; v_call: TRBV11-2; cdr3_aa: ASSLARAPTGELF
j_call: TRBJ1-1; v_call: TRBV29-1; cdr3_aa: SAPGAF
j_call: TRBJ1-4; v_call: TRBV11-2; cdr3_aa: ASSFDRSKEKLF
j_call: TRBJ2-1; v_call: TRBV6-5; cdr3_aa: ASRVSSYNEQF
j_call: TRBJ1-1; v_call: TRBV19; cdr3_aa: ASQRNDVWAAEAF
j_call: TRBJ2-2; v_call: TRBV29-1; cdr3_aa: SVEGPGELF
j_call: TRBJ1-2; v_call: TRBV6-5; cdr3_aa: ASSQSQGYGYT
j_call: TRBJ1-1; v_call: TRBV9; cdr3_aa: ASSPWGQGRTEAF
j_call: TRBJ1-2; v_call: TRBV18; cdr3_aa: ASSPGTGKKYGYT
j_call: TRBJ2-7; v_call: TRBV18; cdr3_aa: ASSPGTGELQY
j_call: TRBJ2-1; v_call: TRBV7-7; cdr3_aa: ASSLGLAGGDNEQF
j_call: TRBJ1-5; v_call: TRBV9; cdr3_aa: ASSEAGGSNQPQH
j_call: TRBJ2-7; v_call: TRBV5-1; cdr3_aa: ASSARTGSYEQY
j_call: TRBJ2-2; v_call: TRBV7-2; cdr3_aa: ASSSRVRSGELF
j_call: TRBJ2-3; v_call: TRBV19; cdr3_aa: ASSGQGQDTQY
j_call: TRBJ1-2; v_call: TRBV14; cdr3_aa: ASSPLGGGTGNGYT
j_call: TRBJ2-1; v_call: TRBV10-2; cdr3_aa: ASGTAYYNEQF
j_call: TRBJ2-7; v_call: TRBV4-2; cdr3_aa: ASSSPGYEQY
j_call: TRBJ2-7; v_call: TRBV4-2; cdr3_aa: ASSQGRGAYEQY
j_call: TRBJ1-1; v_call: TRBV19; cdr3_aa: ASSIDRRGGTEAF
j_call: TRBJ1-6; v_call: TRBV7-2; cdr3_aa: ASAPWDSNNSPLH
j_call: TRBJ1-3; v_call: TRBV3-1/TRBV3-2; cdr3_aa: ASSQSPPGNTIY
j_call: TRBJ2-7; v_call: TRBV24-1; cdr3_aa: ATSDGLRLEQY
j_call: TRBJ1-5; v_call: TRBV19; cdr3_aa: ASSHPLGVGQPQH
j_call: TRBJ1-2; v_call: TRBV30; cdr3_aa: AWSVPGGWGYT
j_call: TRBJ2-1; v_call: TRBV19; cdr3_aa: ASHQAPGEQF
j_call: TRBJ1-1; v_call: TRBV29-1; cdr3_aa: SAAFGAGTEAF
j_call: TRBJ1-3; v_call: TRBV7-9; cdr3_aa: ASSSLLISGNTIY
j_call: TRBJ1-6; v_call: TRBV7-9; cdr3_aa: ASREGFSPLH
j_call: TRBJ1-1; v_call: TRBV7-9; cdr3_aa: ASSPPGGSTEAF
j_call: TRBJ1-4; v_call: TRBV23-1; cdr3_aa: ASSTGLNPATNEKLF
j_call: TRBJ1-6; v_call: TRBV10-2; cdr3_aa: ASSEGTVSPLH
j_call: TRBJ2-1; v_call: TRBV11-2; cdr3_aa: ASSITRLGEQF
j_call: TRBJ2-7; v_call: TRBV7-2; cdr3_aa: ASSGRPGTRRYEQY
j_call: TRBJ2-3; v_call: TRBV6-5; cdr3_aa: ASALAGGPTDTQY